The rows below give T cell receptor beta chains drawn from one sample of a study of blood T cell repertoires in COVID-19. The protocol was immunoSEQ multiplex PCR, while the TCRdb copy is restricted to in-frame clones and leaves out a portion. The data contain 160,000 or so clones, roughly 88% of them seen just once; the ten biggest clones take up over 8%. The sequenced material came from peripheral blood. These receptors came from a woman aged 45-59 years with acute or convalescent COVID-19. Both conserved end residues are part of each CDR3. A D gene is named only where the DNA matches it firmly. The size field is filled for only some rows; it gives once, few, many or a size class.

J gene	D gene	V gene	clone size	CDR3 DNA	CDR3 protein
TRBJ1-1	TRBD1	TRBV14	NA	TGTGCCAGCAGCCTTTGGACAGGGCAGGGCACTGAAGCTTTCTTT	CASSLWTGQGTEAFF
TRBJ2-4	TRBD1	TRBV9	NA	TGTGCCAGCAGCATCCGGGACAGGGGCGCCAAAAACATTCAGTACTTC	CASSIRDRGAKNIQYF
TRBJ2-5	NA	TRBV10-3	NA	TGTGCCATCAGCGGGAGTCTTCAAGAGACCCAGTACTTC	CAISGSLQETQYF
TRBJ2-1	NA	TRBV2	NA	TGTGCCAGCAGGCGCGGGGGCCCTTCCTACAATGAGCAGTTCTTC	CASRRGGPSYNEQFF
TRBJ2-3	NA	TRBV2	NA	TGTGCCAGCAGGGAAACATCAGATACGCAGTATTTT	CASRETSDTQYF
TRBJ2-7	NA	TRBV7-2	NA	TGTGCCAGCAGCTTAGCGTCCACCTACGAGCAGTACTTC	CASSLASTYEQYF
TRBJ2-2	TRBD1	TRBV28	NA	TGTGCCAGCAGTTCGGCGGGACAGGGGGCTCCCGGGGAGCTGTTTTTT	CASSSAGQGAPGELFF
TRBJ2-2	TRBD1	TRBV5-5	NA	TGTGCCAGCAGCCGGACAGGGGGATTTACCGGGGAGCTGTTTTTT	CASSRTGGFTGELFF
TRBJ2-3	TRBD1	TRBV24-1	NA	TGTGCCACCAGTGAACCCACAGGGGACCACACAGATACGCAGTATTTT	CATSEPTGDHTDTQYF
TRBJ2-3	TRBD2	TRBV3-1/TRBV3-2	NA	TGTGCCAGCAGCCCCCGCGGGGGAAGCACAGATACGCAGTATTTT	CASSPRGGSTDTQYF
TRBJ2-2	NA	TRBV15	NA	TGTGCCACCAGCAGAGATCCAGGGTTGGGCGGGGAGCTGTTTTTT	CATSRDPGLGGELFF
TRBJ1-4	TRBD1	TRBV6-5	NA	TGTGCCAGCAGGGACAGGGGGAATGAAAAACTGTTTTTT	CASRDRGNEKLFF
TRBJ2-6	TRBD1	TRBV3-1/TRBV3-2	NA	TGTGCCAGCAGCAACCGACAGGGGGCGGACTCTGGGGCCAACGTCCTGACTTTC	CASSNRQGADSGANVLTF
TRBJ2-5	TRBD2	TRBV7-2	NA	TGTGCCAGCAGCTTAATCGCGGGGGTAATCGAGACCCAGTACTTC	CASSLIAGVIETQYF
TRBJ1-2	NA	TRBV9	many	TGTGCCAGCAGCATGTTACAGGGAGATAATGGCTACACCTTC	CASSMLQGDNGYTF
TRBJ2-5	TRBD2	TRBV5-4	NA	TGTGCCAGCAACCTAGCGGGGGGCCAGCAAGAGACCCAGTACTTC	CASNLAGGQQETQYF
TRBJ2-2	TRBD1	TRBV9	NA	TGTGCCAGCATCACGGGTCATCGACAGGGCGGCACCGGGGAGCTGTTTTTT	CASITGHRQGGTGELFF
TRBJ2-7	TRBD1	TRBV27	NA	TGTGCCAGCAGTGACGGACAGGGCCCCTACGAGCAGTACTTC	CASSDGQGPYEQYF
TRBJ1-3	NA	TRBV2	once	TGTGCCAGCAGTGGGGCGAGCTCTGGAAACACCATATATTTT	CASSGASSGNTIYF
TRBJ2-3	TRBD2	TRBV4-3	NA	TGCGCCAGCAGCCAAGAGTCGTGGACTAGCCTAGGCACAGATACGCAGTATTTT	CASSQESWTSLGTDTQYF
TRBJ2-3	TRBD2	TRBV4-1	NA	TGCGCCAGCAGCCAAGGGTGGGCGGCGGGGGGATCAGATACGCAGTATTTT	CASSQGWAAGGSDTQYF
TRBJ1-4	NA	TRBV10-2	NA	TGCGCCAGCGGCCCGGGTCCCCTTTTT	CASGPGPLF
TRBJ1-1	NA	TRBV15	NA	TGTGCCACCAGCAGAGACCGGGACTTGGGCACTGAAGCTTTCTTT	CATSRDRDLGTEAFF
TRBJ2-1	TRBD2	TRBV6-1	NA	TGTGCCAGCAGTGAGGAGGCTAGCGGGTACAATGAGCAGTTCTTC	CASSEEASGYNEQFF
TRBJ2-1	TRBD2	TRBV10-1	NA	TGCGCCAGCAGTGAGAGATCCGGGGGGGCCAATGAGCAGTTCTTC	CASSERSGGANEQFF
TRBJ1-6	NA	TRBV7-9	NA	TGTGCCAGCAGCCTGTTGACAGGTTCACCCCTCCACTTT	CASSLLTGSPLHF
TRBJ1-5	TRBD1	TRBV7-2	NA	TGTGCCAGCAGCTACTTTGGGGGACAGGGCAATCAGCCCCAGCATTTT	CASSYFGGQGNQPQHF
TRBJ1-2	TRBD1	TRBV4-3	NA	TGCGCCAGCAGCCAAGATTCCCGGACAGGGGGCTATGGCTACACCTTC	CASSQDSRTGGYGYTF
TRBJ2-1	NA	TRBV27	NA	TGTGCCAGCAGTTTCCTTGGCCCCAATGAGCAGTTCTTC	CASSFLGPNEQFF
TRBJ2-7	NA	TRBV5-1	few	TGCGCCAGCAGCTTGGCTCCCAGGGTTGACGAGCAGTACTTC	CASSLAPRVDEQYF
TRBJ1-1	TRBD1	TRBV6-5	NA	TGTGCCAGCAGAATAACAGGGGAGAACACTGAAGCTTTCTTT	CASRITGENTEAFF
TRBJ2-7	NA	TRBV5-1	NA	TGCGCCAGCAGCTTGGAGGGGCGGCAGCAGTACTTC	CASSLEGRQQYF
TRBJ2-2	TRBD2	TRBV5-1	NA	TGCGCCAGCAGCTTCCGGGGGGATGGAACCGGGGAGCTGTTTTTT	CASSFRGDGTGELFF
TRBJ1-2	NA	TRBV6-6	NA	TGTGCCAGCAGTTACGAGTCAGGGGTAAACTATGGCTACACCTTC	CASSYESGVNYGYTF
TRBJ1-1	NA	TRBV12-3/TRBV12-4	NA	TGTGCCAGCAGGGTAGGGGGGAACACTGAAGCTTTCTTT	CASRVGGNTEAFF
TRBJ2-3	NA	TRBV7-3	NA	TGTGCCAGCAGCTTACCTGAGGATACGCAGTATTTT	CASSLPEDTQYF
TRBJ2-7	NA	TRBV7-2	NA	TGTGCCAGCAGCGCCAACAGGGTTTCTACCCCCTACGAGCAGTACTTC	CASSANRVSTPYEQYF
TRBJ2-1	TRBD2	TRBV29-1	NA	TGCAGCGCTTCGGGAGGGCCTGGAGAGCAGTTCTTC	CSASGGPGEQFF
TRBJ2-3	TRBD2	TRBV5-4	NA	TGTGCCAGCAGCTCGGGACTAGCGGATAGCACAGATACGCAGTATTTT	CASSSGLADSTDTQYF
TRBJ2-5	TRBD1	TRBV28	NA	TGTGCCAGCAGCCAACTCATGGTTTGGGACAGCCATGGGGAGACCCAGTACTTC	CASSQLMVWDSHGETQYF
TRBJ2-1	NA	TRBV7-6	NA	TGTGCCAGCAGCTTACGGAGTAGCTCCTACAATGAGCAGTTCTTC	CASSLRSSSYNEQFF
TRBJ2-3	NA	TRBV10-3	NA	TGTGCCATCAGTGAGTCGACAGGCACAGATACGCAGTATTTT	CAISESTGTDTQYF